These 27 T cell receptor beta chains share one sample of origin, sequenced in a study of cytomegalovirus exposure and HLA in healthy donors. With 60 Vbeta and 13 Jbeta primers, the PCR was carried out. Clones were sequenced by immunoSEQ multiplex PCR, and TCRdb holds only the in-frame ones, with some missing. The sample carries under 200,000 clones, roughly 80% recorded once. Sequenced material: PBMCs. All receptors come from a male donor in good health and CMV-seronegative.

This chain joins TRBV6-1 and TRBJ1-1; D is possibly TRBD1 (5 bases). Deletions cut 3 bases from V and 1 base from J, with 15 bases between. Germline CDR1 reads MNHNS; CDR2 reads SASEGT. This CDR3 spans 16 amino acids. CDR3 in DNA: TGTGCCAGCAGTGACTTCCAGGGTAAGGGGAACACTGAAGCTTTCTTT. Amino acids: CASSDFQGKGNTEAFF.

The count of this clone is one. J is TRBJ2-2 and V is TRBV5-6, with no clear D. Germline CDR1 and CDR2: SGHDT and YYEEEE. The CDR3 sequence is 14 residues long. Deletions cut 4 bases from V and 1 base from J, with 8 bases between. CDR3 sequence reads: CASSPVGNTGELFF. Here the CDR3 DNA reads TGTGCCAGCAGCCCCGTCGGGAACACCGGGGAGCTGTTTTTT.

The CDR3 DNA sequence: TGCGCCAGCAGCTTGGGACAGCTACAAGAGACCCAGTACTTC. This gives the protein CASSLGQLQETQYF. V is TRBV5-1 and J is TRBJ2-5; the D gene is possibly TRBD1 (5 bases). Germline V gene data show CDR1 as SGHRS and CDR2 as YFSETQ. With 0 bases removed from V and 2 bases from J, the gap between germline ends came to 8 bases. The CDR3 runs 14 residues.

This clone was seen a single time. The chain employs TRBV4-1 and TRBJ2-6; perhaps TRBD2 as D (6 bases). The CDR3 loop spans 15 amino acids. The V end lost 9 bases, the J end lost 0 bases, and 12 bases lay between the germline ends. Per the germline V gene, CDR1 is MGHRA and CDR2 is YSYEKL. CDR3 protein: CASNAGSSGANVLTF. Written as DNA, the CDR3 is TGCGCCAGTAATGCCGGGAGCTCTGGGGCCAACGTCCTGACTTTC.

This sequence joins TRBV7-2 and TRBJ1-2; TRBD1 matches at 7 bases. Germline V gene data show CDR1 as SGHTA and CDR2 as FQGNSA. This CDR3 has 15 residues. J lost 2 bases, V lost 1 base, and 4 bases had no gene match. The CDR3 protein is CASSLGAGGNYGYTF. CDR3 in DNA: TGTGCCAGCAGCTTAGGGGCAGGGGGGAACTATGGCTACACCTTC.

This chain connects TRBV6-1 to TRBJ2-7, with 9 bases aligning to TRBD2. CDR1 and CDR2 (germline): MNHNS, SASEGT. The length of the CDR3 is 13 residues. The junction had 8 bases not matched to a gene; V was cut back by 7 bases and J by 7 bases. The chain's CDR3 is CASTEALAGEQYF. For the CDR3, the DNA is TGTGCCAGCACCGAGGCCCTAGCGGGAGAGCAGTACTTC.

The chain joins TRBV6-6 to TRBJ1-2; TRBD1 matches 9 bases. Germline values: CDR1 MNHNY, CDR2 SVGAGI (reference sequence). The CDR3 contains 13 residues. V was clipped by 9 bases and J by 4 bases; unmatched bases: 6. CDR3 loop: CASRTGEAYGYTF. DNA for the CDR3: TGTGCCAGTCGGACAGGGGAGGCCTATGGCTACACCTTC.

The chain carries TRBV19 and TRBJ2-1; tentatively, D is TRBD2 (6 bases). This CDR3 contains 12 residues. Germline loops: CDR1 LNHDA, CDR2 SQIVND (reference sequence). V lost 10 bases, J lost 5 bases, and 12 bases lay in between. CDR3 loop: CATEGLHNEQFF. The CDR3 DNA reads TGTGCCACTGAGGGACTCCACAATGAGCAGTTCTTC.

This sequence joins TRBV2 and TRBJ2-1, with a tentative D call TRBD1 (6 bases). Germline lookup yields CDR1 SNHLY and CDR2 FYNNEI. This CDR3 region has 13 residues. The V and J ends lost 6 bases and 5 bases respectively, with 11 bases between them. The CDR3 spells CASRRTENNEQFF. The DNA for the CDR3 is TGTGCCAGCAGGAGGACAGAAAACAATGAGCAGTTCTTC.

The chain employs TRBV18 and TRBJ2-7; 9 positions agree with TRBD1. Germline CDR1 is KGHSH and CDR2 is LQKENI. The CDR3 sequence is 15 residues long. V shed 4 bases, J shed 4 bases, and the junction held 8 bases outside the gene matches. The CDR3 nucleotides are TGTGCCAGCTCACTCCAACAGGGACAGGGTTACGAGCAGTACTTC. It is translated as CASSLQQGQGYEQYF.

In its sample, this clone was seen once. The chain uses TRBV6-5 and TRBJ2-2; TRBD1 might be the D (6 bases). This CDR3 spans 15 amino acids. Trimming cost V 6 bases and J 5 bases, with 16 bases left between them. The germline V gene has CDR1 MNHEY and CDR2 SVGAGI. This chain's CDR3 is CASSVSTGRTGELFF. The CDR3 DNA is TGTGCCAGCAGCGTCAGTACAGGGCGTACCGGGGAGCTGTTTTTT.

The V gene is TRBV11-2, the J gene TRBJ2-7; TRBD1 agrees at 9 bases. V dropped 5 bases and J dropped 4; count of bases not matched to a gene: 6. This CDR3 spans 14 amino acids. The V gene's germline CDR1 is SGHAT and CDR2 FQNNGV. CDR3 residues: CASSPGTGIYEQYF. The CDR3 DNA reads as TGTGCCAGCAGCCCCGGGACAGGGATTTACGAGCAGTACTTC. The full variable domain, rest sourced from reference TRBV11-2 and TRBJ2-7, is EAGVAQSPRYKIIEKRQSVAFWCNPISGHATLYWYQQILGQGPKLLIQFQNNGVVDDSQLPKDRFSAERLKGVDSTLKIQPAKLEDSAVYLCASSPGTGIYEQYFGPGTRLTVT.

This rearrangement joins TRBV6-6 to TRBJ1-5, with D hard to call. V was cut by 6 bases and J by 4 bases, with 10 bases left in between. The CDR3 runs to 13 residues. The V gene's germline CDR1 is MNHNY and CDR2 SVGAGI (reference sequence). This CDR3 is CASSPEENQPQHF. Written as DNA, the CDR3 is TGTGCCAGCAGCCCCGAGGAGAATCAGCCCCAGCATTTT.

This clone was seen only a few times. V is TRBV2 and J is TRBJ1-2; 10 nucleotides align to TRBD1. The CDR3 loop spans 14 amino acids. Germline values: CDR1 SNHLY, CDR2 FYNNEI. After removal of 7 bases from V and 4 bases from J, the junction contained 6 bases not matched to a gene. CDR3 residues: CASIPGQGFYGYTF. DNA for the CDR3: TGTGCCAGCATACCGGGACAGGGGTTCTATGGCTACACCTTC.

In its sample, this clone was seen a few times. The CDR3 reads CAISPSQGQGMYNEQFF. The CDR3, as DNA: TGTGCCATCAGTCCTTCGCAGGGACAGGGGATGTACAATGAGCAGTTCTTC. This chain uses TRBV10-3 with TRBJ2-1, with TRBD1 identical over 10 bases. Germline V CDR1 and CDR2: ENHRY, SYGVKD. J was trimmed by 4 bases and V by 5 bases; bases with no gene match: 11. This CDR3 is 17 amino acids long.

A few counts support this clone. This sequence joins TRBV9 and TRBJ1-2; 9 positions match TRBD1. There are 17 residues in the CDR3. With V trimmed by 0 bases and J by 5 bases, 11 bases remained unmatched. The germline V gene encodes CDR1 SGDLS and CDR2 YYNGEE. The CDR3 is CASSVGNLLTGGYGYTF. CDR3 nucleotide sequence: TGTGCCAGCAGCGTAGGAAATTTGCTGACAGGGGGTTATGGCTACACCTTC.

The V call is TRBV9, the J call TRBJ1-2; weak D call: TRBD1 (5 bases). The CDR3 spans 12 residues. Trimming cost V 4 bases and J 7 bases, with 11 bases left between them. Germline values: CDR1 SGDLS, CDR2 YYNGEE. The CDR3 DNA follows: TGTGCCAGCAGCTCCAGGGTTCGTGGCTACACCTTC. As protein: CASSSRVRGYTF. The full variable domain, rest sourced from reference TRBV9 and TRBJ1-2, is DSGVTQTPKHLITATGQRVTLRCSPRSGDLSVYWYQQSLDQGLQFLIQYYNGEERAKGNILERFSAQQFPDLHSELNLSSLELGDSALYFCASSSRVRGYTFGSGTRLTVV.

The V gene is TRBV27, the J gene TRBJ1-5; possible D gene TRBD1, 5 bases. From germline, CDR1 is MNHEY and CDR2 SMNVEV (reference sequence). CDR3 length: 14 residues. Trimming left V 5 bases short and J 3 bases short, with 11 bases between. The CDR3 reads CASSNDRINQPQHF. The CDR3 region has the DNA TGTGCCAGCAGTAACGACAGAATCAATCAGCCCCAGCATTTT.

The CDR3 sequence is CASTSRQVDQPQHF. CDR3 nucleotide sequence: TGTGCCAGTACCTCCAGACAGGTCGATCAGCCCCAGCATTTT. J is TRBJ1-5 and V is TRBV19; a weak D match, TRBD1 (6 bases). CDR3 length: 14 residues. Germline CDR1 is LNHDA and CDR2 is SQIVND (reference sequence). With 7 bases removed from V and 5 bases from J, the gap between germline ends came to 15 bases.

The chain carries TRBV6-6 and TRBJ1-1; a weak D match, TRBD1 (6 bases). The ends were cut back, 0 bases at V and 7 bases at J, with 12 bases in the middle. The CDR3 covers 14 residues. CDR1 and CDR2 (germline): MNHNY, SVGAGI (reference sequence). CDR3 nucleotide sequence: TGTGCCAGCAGTTACTCGGCAAGGGACAATGAAGCTTTCTTT. This codes for CASSYSARDNEAFF.

CDR3 in amino acids: CASSQATDTQYF. As DNA, the CDR3 is TGCGCCAGCAGCCAAGCAACAGATACGCAGTATTTT. The V gene is TRBV4-1, the J gene TRBJ2-3; D remains ambiguous. Trimming cost V 1 base and J 3 bases, with 2 bases left between them. Germline assignment: CDR1 MGHRA and CDR2 YSYEKL. The CDR3 is 12 residues long.

V usage is TRBV12-1 and J usage is TRBJ1-5; the table gives TRBD1 as D, unverified against the DNA. TRBV12-1 is classified as a pseudogene. The CDR3 contains 18 residues. The CDR3 region is CASSLQRRDRVDNQPQHF. The DNA of the CDR3 is TGTGCCAGCAGCTTACAACGAAGGGACAGGGTGGACAATCAGCCCCAGCATTTT.

This clone was seen a single time. CDR3 amino acids: CASSEFRMNTEAFF. CDR3 nucleotide sequence: TGTGCCAGCAGTGAATTCAGGATGAACACTGAAGCTTTCTTT. The V gene is TRBV2, the J gene TRBJ1-1, with D hard to call. Germline assignment: CDR1 SNHLY and CDR2 FYNNEI. Trimming shortened V by 2 bases and J by 0 bases, and 7 bases separated the two germline ends. The CDR3 covers 14 residues.

This rearrangement joins TRBV7-2 to TRBJ2-5, with D maybe TRBD2 (5 bases). V lost 2 bases and J lost 5, with 12 bases in between. CDR1 is SGHTA, CDR2 FQGNSA, per germline. The CDR3 is 14 amino acids. Written as DNA, the CDR3 is TGTGCCAGCAGCTTAATCCTAGCCTCTGAGACCCAGTACTTC. Translating it yields CASSLILASETQYF. Based on the CDR3 plus reference TRBV7-2 and TRBJ2-5, the full variable domain is GAGVSQSPSNKVTEKGKDVELRCDPISGHTALYWYRQSLGQGLEFLIYFQGNSAPDKSGLPSDRFSAERTGGSVSTLTIQRTQQEDSAVYLCASSLILASETQYFGPGTRLLVL.

V usage is TRBV30 and J usage is TRBJ1-6; D is perhaps TRBD1 (6 bases). Trimming removed 4 bases at V and 7 bases at J, with 11 bases between. The germline CDR1 and CDR2 sequences are GTSNPN and SVGIG (reference sequence). The CDR3 is made up of 13 amino acids. Written as DNA, the CDR3 is TGTGCCTGGACCCCGGACAGAAATTCACCCCTCCACTTT. Protein sequence: CAWTPDRNSPLHF.

The chain is built from TRBV4-2 and TRBJ1-6, with TRBD1 as a possible D gene (5 bases). The CDR3 contains 15 residues. Germline assignment: CDR1 LGHNA and CDR2 YNFKEQ. V was shortened by 0 bases and J by 10 bases, with 13 bases between the two germline ends. The CDR3 nucleotides read TGTGCCAGCAGCCAAGAGGGGCAGGGCGAGTCACCCCTCCACTTT. Its protein is CASSQEGQGESPLHF.

The chain couples TRBV5-1 to TRBJ1-3; TRBD1 matches at 8 bases. CDR3 length: 20 residues. Per germline, CDR1 SGHRS and CDR2 YFSETQ. Trimming took 2 bases from V and 4 from J; bases not matched to a gene: 20. CDR3 DNA: TGCGCCAGCAGCTTAAGAGCCCGGGACAGGATAAGAGACCCAGGAAACACCATATATTTT. Translation gives CASSLRARDRIRDPGNTIYF.